This T cell receptor beta chain was retrieved from a study of sequential checkpoint blockade in melanoma. Study context: Arm A got nivolumab then ipilimumab; arm B the reverse, 1:1. Maintenance nivolumab came after either treatment sequence.

The CDR3 covers 11 residues. Germline CDR1 MNHNY, CDR2 SVGAGI (reference sequence). V gave up 5 bases and J gave up 6 bases, with 7 bases separating them. As to treatment: randomized to nivolumab then ipilimumab (arm A) or the reverse (arm B). None of the patients previously received DNA-damaging chemotherapy. Live CD3+CD8+ CD19− CD56− cells were sorted from PBMCs. Sequencing used immunoSEQ multiplex PCR; TCRdb keeps in-frame clones, though not all of them. The sample carries more than 9,000 clones, 60% to 85% recorded once. V is TRBV6-6 and J is TRBJ1-1; no reliable D call. The receptor's source is a human donor with melanoma. The material was CD8+ T cells sorted from blood (inferred from file names), obtained from a patient given nivolumab and ipilimumab in sequence. The CDR3 region has the DNA TGTGCCAGCAGTACAGCTGCTGAAGCTTTCTTT. It encodes CASSTAAEAFF.